The 2 T cell receptor beta chains below all came from one sample that was sequenced in a study of T cell responses to AZD1222 COVID-19 vaccine. Sequencing was performed with immunoSEQ multiplex PCR; in TCRdb, only in-frame clones are kept and a portion is missing. The data show 150,000 or so clones, with just under 95% seen just once and about 5% held by the top ten. Material: peripheral blood, obtained on day 0 of AZD1222 vaccination. These receptor sequences come from an adult in good health.

The chain is built from TRBV2 and TRBJ1-1; D may be TRBD1 (5 bases). CDR3 length: 14 residues. V was trimmed by 7 bases and J by 4 bases, leaving 16 bases between them. The germline gives CDR1 SNHLY, CDR2 FYNNEI. The CDR3 sequence is CASTVGARGTEAFF. CDR3 coding DNA: TGTGCCAGCACGGTCGGGGCCCGGGGCACTGAAGCTTTCTTT.

V is TRBV28 and J is TRBJ2-7; TRBD2 matches at 8 bases. The CDR3 consists of 15 residues. Per germline, CDR1 MDHEN and CDR2 SYDVKM. V dropped 5 bases and J dropped 2; count of bases not matched to a gene: 8. CDR3 bases: TGTGCCAGCAGTCCCGGGGGTAGCGGGGCCTACGAGCAGTACTTC. This gives the protein CASSPGGSGAYEQYF. The variable domain in full, with the rest retrieved from reference TRBV28 and TRBJ2-7, is DVKVTQSSRYLVKRTGEKVFLECVQDMDHENMFWYRQDPGLGLRLIYFSYDVKMKEKGDIPEGYSVSREKKERFSLILESASTNQTSMYLCASSPGGSGAYEQYFGPGTRLTVT.